Shown below are 13 T cell receptor beta chains from a single sample sequenced in a study of T cell responses to AZD1222 COVID-19 vaccine. The repertoire was sequenced with immunoSEQ multiplex PCR; TCRdb's copy has only in-frame clones and lacks some. The table lists 90,000 to 130,000 clones, 84% of them singletons, with around 9.9% in the top ten. The sequenced sample was peripheral blood, obtained on day 0 of AZD1222 vaccination. The receptors were gathered from an adult in good health.

The CDR3 bases are TGTGCCAGCAGCTTGGCAGGGATAGGAACCTACGAGCAGTACTTC. Its translation: CASSLAGIGTYEQYF. The chain recombines TRBV5-4 with TRBJ2-7; TRBD1 might be the D (5 bases). Looked up from germline, CDR1 is SGHNT and CDR2 is YYREEE (reference sequence). Trimming pared 0 bases from V and 2 bases from J, leaving 12 bases between. CDR3 size: 15 residues.

The chain joins TRBV6-5 to TRBJ1-6; D not certain. The CDR3 loop spans 15 amino acids. Between the trimmed V and J ends, which lost 7 bases and 7 bases, there was a span of 17 bases. CDR1 is MNHEY and CDR2 is SVGAGI in the germline V gene. CDR3 nucleotide sequence: TGTGCCAGCACCTACGGTGACCGCCGGAATTCACCCCTCCACTTT. Encoded protein: CASTYGDRRNSPLHF.

The gene calls are TRBV29-1 and TRBJ2-3, with 10 nucleotides matching TRBD2. Germline assignment: CDR1 SQVTM and CDR2 ANQGSEA. The CDR3 is 14 residues long. Trimming at V came to 5 bases and at J to 6 bases, leaving 8 bases not matched to a gene. In DNA form, the CDR3 reads TGCAGCGTTCTATCACTAGCGGGATGGGATACGCAGTATTTT. Encoded protein: CSVLSLAGWDTQYF.

The chain uses TRBV29-1 and TRBJ1-2, with a tentative D call TRBD1 (5 bases). CDR1 is SQVTM, CDR2 ANQGSEA, per germline. The V gene lost 7 bases and the J gene lost 0 bases, with 12 bases spanning the gap. The CDR3 consists of 13 residues. This CDR3 reads CSAWDGANYGYTF. In nucleotides, the CDR3 is TGCAGCGCATGGGACGGAGCTAACTATGGCTACACCTTC.

The J gene is TRBJ1-4, the V gene TRBV2, with D unresolved. Deletions cut 8 bases from V and 6 bases from J, with 7 bases between. Germline V gene sequence: CDR1 SNHLY, CDR2 FYNNEI. The CDR3 consists of 11 residues. DNA for the CDR3: TGTGCCAGCCTGAGGGATGAAAAACTGTTTTTT. This sequence encodes CASLRDEKLFF.

In this sample, this clone turned up a few times. CDR3 sequence (DNA): TGTGCCAGTAGTGGCTTCTCAGGGGTTCTGAACACTGAAGCTTTCTTT. This gives the protein CASSGFSGVLNTEAFF. V and J are TRBV19 and TRBJ1-1, with D perhaps TRBD1 (6 bases). CDR3 length equals 16 residues. The germline V and J ends were trimmed by 5 bases and 0 bases, with 16 bases remaining between them. Per the germline V gene, CDR1 is LNHDA and CDR2 is SQIVND (reference sequence).

The rearrangement links TRBV5-1 to TRBJ1-1, with D unclear. CDR1 and CDR2 (germline): SGHRS, YFSETQ. Trimming removed 4 bases at V and 0 bases at J, with 10 bases between. The CDR3 runs 14 residues. The CDR3, as DNA: TGCGCCAGCAGCCTTTGGGCCATGAACACTGAAGCTTTCTTT. Translation: CASSLWAMNTEAFF.

V and J are TRBV11-1 and TRBJ1-6; a weak D match, TRBD1 (6 bases). Deletions cut 2 bases from V and 7 bases from J, with 9 bases between. Germline-derived CDR1 and CDR2 are SGHAT and FQDESV (reference sequence). The CDR3 loop spans 14 amino acids. This CDR3 is CASSLSDSNSPLHF. CDR3 nucleotides: TGTGCCAGCAGCTTATCGGACAGCAATTCACCCCTCCACTTT.

V usage is TRBV18 and J usage is TRBJ2-2; 11 bases match TRBD2. CDR3 length equals 17 residues. Losses at the gene ends were 3 bases for V and 1 base for J; bases not matched to a gene: 4. Germline CDR1 is KGHSH and CDR2 is LQKENI. CDR3 in DNA: TGTGCCAGCTCACCGAGACTAGCGGGGTTGAACACCGGGGAGCTGTTTTTT. Its translation: CASSPRLAGLNTGELFF. Full variable domain (rest looked up from reference TRBV18 and TRBJ2-2): NAGVMQNPRHLVRRRGQEARLRCSPMKGHSHVYWYRQLPEEGLKFMVYLQKENIIDESGMPKERFSAEFPKEGPSILRIQQVVRGDSAAYFCASSPRLAGLNTGELFFGEGSRLTVL.

The genes are TRBV4-2 and TRBJ1-5; unclear D gene. Germline CDR1 reads LGHNA; CDR2 reads YNFKEQ. The CDR3 covers 15 residues. V shed 0 bases and J shed 2 bases, with 8 bases lying between them. Here the CDR3 reads CASSQDQAGNQPQHF. As DNA, the CDR3 is TGTGCCAGCAGCCAAGATCAGGCTGGCAATCAGCCCCAGCATTTT.

The chain joins TRBV29-1 to TRBJ2-7, with TRBD2 matching 10 bases. The V and J ends lost 7 bases and 0 bases, in that order; junction bases with no gene match: 6. Germline V CDR1 and CDR2: SQVTM, ANQGSEA. This CDR3 has 14 amino acids. CDR3 amino acids: CSGVGTSDSYEQYF. The CDR3 nucleotides read TGCAGCGGGGTGGGGACTAGCGACTCCTACGAGCAGTACTTC.

This chain connects TRBV6-5 to TRBJ1-1; possibly TRBD1 for D (5 bases). Trimming shortened V by 5 bases and J by 3 bases, and 16 bases separated the two germline ends. CDR3 length: 15 amino acids. The germline V gene encodes CDR1 MNHEY and CDR2 SVGAGI. CDR3 region: CASSLQGSGYTEAFF. CDR3 coding DNA: TGTGCCAGCAGTCTCCAGGGATCGGGGTACACTGAAGCTTTCTTT.

This clone was detected once. V and J are TRBV5-1 and TRBJ1-1, with a possible D match to TRBD1 (6 bases). The CDR3 runs 13 residues. Germline V gives CDR1 SGHRS, CDR2 YFSETQ. V lost 6 bases and J lost 1, with 10 bases in between. CDR3 nucleotides: TGCGCCAGCACCGAACAGGGGAACACTGAAGCTTTCTTT. It specifies CASTEQGNTEAFF.